The clone carrying this T cell receptor beta chain occurred once. This entry is derived from a study of radiation and T cells in renal cell carcinoma. The sample's treatment: treatment-naive control, cytoreductive nephrectomy. The CDR3 length is 12 residues. Germline values: CDR1 WNHNN, CDR2 SYGVQD (reference sequence). The ends lost 8 bases at V and 7 bases at J; junction bases unmatched: 2. Here immunoSEQ multiplex PCR was the method, and the copy in TCRdb shows in-frame clones only, minus some. The repertoire holds more than 9,500 clones, with about 61% as singletons. The sequences come from tumor tissue, collected from a patient whose treatment was nephrectomy without radiotherapy. The receptor's source is a woman older than 75 with renal cell carcinoma. The rearrangement links TRBV10-1 to TRBJ2-7; 13 positions match TRBD2. The CDR3 reads CASGTSGDEQYV. CDR3 in DNA: TGCGCCAGCGGGACTAGCGGGGATGAGCAGTACGTC.